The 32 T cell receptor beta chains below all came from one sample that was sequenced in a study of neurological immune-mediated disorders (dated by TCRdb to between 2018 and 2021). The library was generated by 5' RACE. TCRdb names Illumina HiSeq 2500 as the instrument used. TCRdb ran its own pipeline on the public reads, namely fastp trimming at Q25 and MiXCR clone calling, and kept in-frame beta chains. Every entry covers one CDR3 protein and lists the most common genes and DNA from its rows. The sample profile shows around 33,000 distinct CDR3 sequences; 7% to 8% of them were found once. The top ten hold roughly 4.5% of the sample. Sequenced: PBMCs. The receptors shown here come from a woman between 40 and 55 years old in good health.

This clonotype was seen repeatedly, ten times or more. CDR3 in amino acids: CASDRDGYNEQFF. The CDR3 DNA reads TGTGCCAGCGACCGGGACGGCTACAATGAGCAGTTCTTC. V and J are TRBV18 and TRBJ2-1, with D perhaps given as TRBD1 or TRBD2 (5 bases each). Germline CDR1 is KGHSH and CDR2 is LQKENI. The length of the CDR3 is 13 residues. The V end was cut by 8 bases, the J end by 3 bases, with 11 bases between.

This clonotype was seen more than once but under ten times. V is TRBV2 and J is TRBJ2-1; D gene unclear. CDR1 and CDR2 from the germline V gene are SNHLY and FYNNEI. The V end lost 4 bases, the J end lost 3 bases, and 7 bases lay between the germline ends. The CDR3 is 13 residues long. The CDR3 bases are TGTGCCAGCAGTGTTCGTGGCTACAATGAGCAGTTCTTC. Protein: CASSVRGYNEQFF.

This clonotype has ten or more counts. The CDR3 nucleotides read TGCAGTGCTAGCGTTGACGTGACAGGGGGCTTTGCACCCCTCCACTTT. Protein sequence: CSASVDVTGGFAPLHF. The chain combines TRBV20-1 with TRBJ1-6; 10 bases agree with TRBD1. V shed 3 bases, J shed 11 bases, and the junction held 13 bases outside the gene matches. Germline CDR1 DFQATT, CDR2 SNEGSKA (reference sequence). The CDR3 loop spans 16 amino acids.

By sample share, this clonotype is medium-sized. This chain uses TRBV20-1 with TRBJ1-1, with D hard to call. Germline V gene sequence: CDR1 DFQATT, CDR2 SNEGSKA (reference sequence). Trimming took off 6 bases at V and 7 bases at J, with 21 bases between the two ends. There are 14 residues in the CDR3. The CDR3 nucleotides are TGCAGTGCCGCTCCCTCTGGACGGAGAAATGAAGCTTTCTTT. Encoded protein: CSAAPSGRRNEAFF.

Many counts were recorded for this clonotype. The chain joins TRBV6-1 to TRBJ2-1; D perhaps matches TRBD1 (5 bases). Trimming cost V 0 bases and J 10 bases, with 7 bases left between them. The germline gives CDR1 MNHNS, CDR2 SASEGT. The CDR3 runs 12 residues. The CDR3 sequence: CASSEARQEQFF. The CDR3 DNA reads TGTGCCAGCAGTGAAGCTCGACAGGAGCAGTTCTTC.

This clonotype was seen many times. Here the CDR3 reads CASSLVGGGETQYF. CDR3 sequence (DNA): TGTGCCAGCAGCTTAGTGGGAGGAGGAGAGACCCAGTACTTC. This rearrangement joins TRBV7-8 to TRBJ2-5; D possibly corresponds to TRBD2 (6 bases). Trimming took 1 base from V and 4 from J, leaving 10 bases between them. The CDR3 extends over 14 amino acids. Germline assignment: CDR1 SGHVS and CDR2 FQNEAQ.

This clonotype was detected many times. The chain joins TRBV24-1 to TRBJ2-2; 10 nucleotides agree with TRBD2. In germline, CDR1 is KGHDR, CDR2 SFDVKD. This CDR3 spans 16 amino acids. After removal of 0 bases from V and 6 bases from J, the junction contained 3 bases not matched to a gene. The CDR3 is CATSDLSGRASGELFF. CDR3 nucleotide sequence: TGTGCCACCAGTGATTTGAGCGGGAGGGCCTCCGGGGAGCTGTTTTTT.

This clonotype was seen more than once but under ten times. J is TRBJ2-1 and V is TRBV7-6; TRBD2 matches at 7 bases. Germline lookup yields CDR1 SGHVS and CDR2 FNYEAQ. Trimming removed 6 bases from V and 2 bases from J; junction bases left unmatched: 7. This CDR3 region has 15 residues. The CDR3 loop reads CASSGLVGTYNEQFF. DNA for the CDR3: TGTGCCAGCAGTGGACTAGTCGGGACCTACAATGAGCAGTTCTTC.

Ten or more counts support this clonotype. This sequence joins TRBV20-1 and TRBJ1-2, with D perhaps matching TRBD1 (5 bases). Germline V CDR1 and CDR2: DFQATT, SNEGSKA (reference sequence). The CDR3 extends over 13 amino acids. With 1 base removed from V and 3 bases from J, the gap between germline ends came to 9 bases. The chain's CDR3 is CSARVLQDYGYTF. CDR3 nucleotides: TGCAGTGCTAGAGTACTACAGGACTATGGCTACACCTTC.

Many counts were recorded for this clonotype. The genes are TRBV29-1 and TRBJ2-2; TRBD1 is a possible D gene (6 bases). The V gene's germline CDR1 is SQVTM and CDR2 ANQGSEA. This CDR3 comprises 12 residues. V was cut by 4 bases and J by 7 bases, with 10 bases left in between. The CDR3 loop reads CSVGAGVGELFF. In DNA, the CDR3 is TGCAGCGTTGGGGCAGGGGTCGGGGAGCTGTTTTTT.

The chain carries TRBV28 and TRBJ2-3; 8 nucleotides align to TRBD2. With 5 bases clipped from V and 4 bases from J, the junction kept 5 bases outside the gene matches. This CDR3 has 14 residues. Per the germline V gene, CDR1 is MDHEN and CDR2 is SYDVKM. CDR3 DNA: TGTGCCAGCAGTCGCCGGGGGGGTTCAGATACGCAGTATTTT. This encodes CASSRRGGSDTQYF.

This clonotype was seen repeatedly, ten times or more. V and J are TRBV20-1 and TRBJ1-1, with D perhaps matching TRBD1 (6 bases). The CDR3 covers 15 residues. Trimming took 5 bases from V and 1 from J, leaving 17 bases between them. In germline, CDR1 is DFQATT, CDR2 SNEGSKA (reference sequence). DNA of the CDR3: TGCAGTGCTCGAACCTGGGGGGCTAGGAACACTGAAGCTTTCTTT. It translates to CSARTWGARNTEAFF.

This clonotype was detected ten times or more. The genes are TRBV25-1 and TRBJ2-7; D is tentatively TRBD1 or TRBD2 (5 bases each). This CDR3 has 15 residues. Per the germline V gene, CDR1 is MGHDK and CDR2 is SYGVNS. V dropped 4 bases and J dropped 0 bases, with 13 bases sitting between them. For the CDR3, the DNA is TGTGCCAGCAGTGCACCCTCAGGGAGCTCCTACGAGCAGTACTTC. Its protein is CASSAPSGSSYEQYF.

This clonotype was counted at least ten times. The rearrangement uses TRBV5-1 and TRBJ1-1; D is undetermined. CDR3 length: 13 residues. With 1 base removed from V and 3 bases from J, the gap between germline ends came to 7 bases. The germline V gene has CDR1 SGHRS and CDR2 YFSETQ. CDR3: CASSLREDTEAFF. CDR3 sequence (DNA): TGCGCCAGCAGCTTGCGAGAGGACACTGAAGCTTTCTTT.

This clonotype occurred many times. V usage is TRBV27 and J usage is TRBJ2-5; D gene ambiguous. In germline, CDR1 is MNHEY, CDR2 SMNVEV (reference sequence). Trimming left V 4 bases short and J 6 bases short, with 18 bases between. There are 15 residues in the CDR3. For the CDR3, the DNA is TGTGCCAGCAGTTCTCGCCCGCCCGTTCAGAAGACCCAGTACTTC. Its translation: CASSSRPPVQKTQYF.

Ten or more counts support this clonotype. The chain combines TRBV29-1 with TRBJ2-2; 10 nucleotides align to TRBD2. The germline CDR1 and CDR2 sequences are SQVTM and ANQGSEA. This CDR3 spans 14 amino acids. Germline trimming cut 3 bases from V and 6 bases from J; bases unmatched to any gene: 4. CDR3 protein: CSVDSSGSPGELFF. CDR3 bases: TGCAGCGTTGACTCTAGCGGGAGTCCCGGGGAGCTGTTTTTT.

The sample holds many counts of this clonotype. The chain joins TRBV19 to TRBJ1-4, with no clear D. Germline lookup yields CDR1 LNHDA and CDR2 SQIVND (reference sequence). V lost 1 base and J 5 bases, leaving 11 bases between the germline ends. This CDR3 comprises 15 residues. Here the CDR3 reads CASSIVGVGNEKLFF. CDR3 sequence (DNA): TGTGCCAGTAGTATAGTGGGCGTCGGAAATGAAAAACTGTTTTTT.

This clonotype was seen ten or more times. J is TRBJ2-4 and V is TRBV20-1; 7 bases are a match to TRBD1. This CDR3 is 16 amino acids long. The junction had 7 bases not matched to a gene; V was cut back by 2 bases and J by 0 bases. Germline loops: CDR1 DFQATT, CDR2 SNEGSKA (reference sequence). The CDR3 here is CSARIEGARAKNIQYF. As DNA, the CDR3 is TGCAGTGCTAGAATTGAGGGGGCACGAGCCAAAAACATTCAGTACTTC.

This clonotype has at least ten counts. The CDR3 loop is CRGTSGDTDTQYF. DNA of the CDR3: TGCAGGGGGACTAGCGGGGACACAGATACGCAGTATTTT. The rearrangement uses TRBV20-1 and TRBJ2-3; 13 bases match TRBD2. Germline CDR1 reads DFQATT; CDR2 reads SNEGSKA (reference sequence). The CDR3 covers 13 residues.

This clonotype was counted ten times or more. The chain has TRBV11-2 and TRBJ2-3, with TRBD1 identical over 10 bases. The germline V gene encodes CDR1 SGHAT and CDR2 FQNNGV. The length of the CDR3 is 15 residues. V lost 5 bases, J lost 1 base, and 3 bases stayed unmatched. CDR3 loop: CASSLGTGGTDTQYF. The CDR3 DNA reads TGTGCCAGCAGCCTCGGGACAGGGGGCACAGATACGCAGTATTTT.

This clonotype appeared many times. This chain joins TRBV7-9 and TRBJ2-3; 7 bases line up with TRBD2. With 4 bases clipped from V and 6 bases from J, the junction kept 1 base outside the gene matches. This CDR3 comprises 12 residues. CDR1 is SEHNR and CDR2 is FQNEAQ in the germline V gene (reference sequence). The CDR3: CASSSGRDTQYF. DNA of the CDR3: TGTGCCAGCAGCTCCGGGAGGGATACGCAGTATTTT.

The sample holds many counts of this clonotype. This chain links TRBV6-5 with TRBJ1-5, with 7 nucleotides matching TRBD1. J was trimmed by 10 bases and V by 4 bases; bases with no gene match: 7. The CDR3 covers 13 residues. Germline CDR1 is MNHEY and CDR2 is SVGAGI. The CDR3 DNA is TGTGCCAGCAGTTCCGACAGGGCCCGACCCCAGCATTTT. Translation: CASSSDRARPQHF.

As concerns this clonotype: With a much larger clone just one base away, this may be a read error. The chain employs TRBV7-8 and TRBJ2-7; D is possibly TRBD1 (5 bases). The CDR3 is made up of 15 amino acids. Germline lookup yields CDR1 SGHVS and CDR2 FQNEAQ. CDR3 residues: CANSPRTPSPYEQYF. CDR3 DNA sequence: TGTGCCAACAGCCCTCGGACACCGAGCCCCTACGAGCAGTACTTC.

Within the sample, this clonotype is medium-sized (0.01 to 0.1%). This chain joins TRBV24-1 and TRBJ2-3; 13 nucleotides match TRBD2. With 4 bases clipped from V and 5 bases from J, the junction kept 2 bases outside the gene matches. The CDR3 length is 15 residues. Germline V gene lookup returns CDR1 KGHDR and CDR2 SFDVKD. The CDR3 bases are TGTGCCACCAGTGACGGACTAGCGGGAGAAGATACGCAGTATTTT. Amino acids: CATSDGLAGEDTQYF.

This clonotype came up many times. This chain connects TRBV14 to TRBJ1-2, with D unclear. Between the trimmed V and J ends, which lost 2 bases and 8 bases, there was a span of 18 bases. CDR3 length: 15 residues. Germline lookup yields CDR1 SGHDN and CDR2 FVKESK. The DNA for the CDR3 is TGTGCCAGCAGCCAAAGTCAGACCGTGGGGAAGGGCTACACCTTC. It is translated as CASSQSQTVGKGYTF. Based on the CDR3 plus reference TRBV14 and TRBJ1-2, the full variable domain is EAGVTQFPSHSVIEKGQTVTLRCDPISGHDNLYWYRRVMGKEIKFLLHFVKESKQDESGMPNNRFLAERTGGTYSTLKVQPAELEDSGVYFCASSQSQTVGKGYTFGSGTRLTVV.

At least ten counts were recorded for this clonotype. The CDR3 is CASSLGEQYF. The CDR3 nucleotides read TGTGCCAGCAGTTTAGGCGAGCAGTACTTC. The rearrangement links TRBV28 to TRBJ2-7; D ambiguous. Germline V gene sequence: CDR1 MDHEN, CDR2 SYDVKM. This CDR3 is built from 10 residues. Trimming removed 2 bases at V and 6 bases at J, with 2 bases between. Combining the CDR3 with reference TRBV28 and TRBJ2-7 gives the whole variable domain DVKVTQSSRYLVKRTGEKVFLECVQDMDHENMFWYRQDPGLGLRLIYFSYDVKMKEKGDIPEGYSVSREKKERFSLILESASTNQTSMYLCASSLGEQYFGPGTRLTVT.

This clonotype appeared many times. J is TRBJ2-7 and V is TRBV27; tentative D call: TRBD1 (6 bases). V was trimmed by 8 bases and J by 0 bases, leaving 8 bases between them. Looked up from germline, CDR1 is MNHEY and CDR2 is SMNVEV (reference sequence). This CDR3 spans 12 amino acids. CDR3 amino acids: CASHRDSYEQYF. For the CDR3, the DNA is TGTGCCAGCCACAGGGACTCCTACGAGCAGTACTTC.

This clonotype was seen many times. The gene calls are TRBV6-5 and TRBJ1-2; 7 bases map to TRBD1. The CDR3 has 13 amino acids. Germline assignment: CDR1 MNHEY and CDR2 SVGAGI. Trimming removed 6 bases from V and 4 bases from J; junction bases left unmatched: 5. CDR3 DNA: TGTGCCAGCAGACTACAGGGGTCCTATGGCTACACCTTC. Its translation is CASRLQGSYGYTF.

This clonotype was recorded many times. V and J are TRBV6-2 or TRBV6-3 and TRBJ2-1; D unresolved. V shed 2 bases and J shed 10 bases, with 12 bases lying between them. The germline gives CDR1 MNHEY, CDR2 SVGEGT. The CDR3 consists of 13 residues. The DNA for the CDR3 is TGTGCCAGCAGTTACCTGGGTCTCCGGGAGCAGTTCTTC. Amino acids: CASSYLGLREQFF.

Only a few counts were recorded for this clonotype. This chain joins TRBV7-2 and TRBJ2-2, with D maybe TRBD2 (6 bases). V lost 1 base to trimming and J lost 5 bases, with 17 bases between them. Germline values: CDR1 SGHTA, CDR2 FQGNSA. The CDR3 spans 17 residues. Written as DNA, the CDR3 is TGTGCCAGCAGCTTAGTCCGGGTTTTGGGGAGGACCGGGGAGCTGTTTTTT. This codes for CASSLVRVLGRTGELFF.

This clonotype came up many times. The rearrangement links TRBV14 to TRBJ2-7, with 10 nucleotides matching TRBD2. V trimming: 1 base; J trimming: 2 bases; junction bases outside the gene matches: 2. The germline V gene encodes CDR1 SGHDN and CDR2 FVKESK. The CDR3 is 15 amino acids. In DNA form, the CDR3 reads TGTGCCAGCAGCCAAGGGACTAGCGGCCCCTACGAGCAGTACGTC. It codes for CASSQGTSGPYEQYV.

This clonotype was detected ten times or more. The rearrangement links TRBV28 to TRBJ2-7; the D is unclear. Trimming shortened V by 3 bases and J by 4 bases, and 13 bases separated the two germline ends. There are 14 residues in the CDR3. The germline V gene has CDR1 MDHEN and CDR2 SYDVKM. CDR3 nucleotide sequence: TGTGCCAGCAGTTTCGGCAGAGGTTTTTACGAGCAGTACTTC. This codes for CASSFGRGFYEQYF. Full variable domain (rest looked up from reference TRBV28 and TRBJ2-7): DVKVTQSSRYLVKRTGEKVFLECVQDMDHENMFWYRQDPGLGLRLIYFSYDVKMKEKGDIPEGYSVSREKKERFSLILESASTNQTSMYLCASSFGRGFYEQYFGPGTRLTVT.